This T cell receptor (beta chain) originates from a study of beta chain features in type 1 diabetes. Study results and caveats: Shortening that was moderate but significant affected the TCRB CDR3s of Type 1 diabetes patients in all four CD4+ subsets.

The CDR3 is made up of 15 amino acids. Germline CDR1 and CDR2: MNHEY and SMNVEV (reference sequence). Trimming took 3 bases from V and 4 from J, leaving 14 bases between them. As to this clone: The antigen is not known.

Of the isolated RNA, all was reverse transcribed, and so the sequenced material was expressed TCRB transcripts. Measured with immunoSEQ multiplex PCR; TCRdb has only the in-frame clones, and not every one. The table has some 640,000 clones, around an eighth seen once. The sample consisted of naive CD4+ T cells from blood. The TCR comes from a man younger than 35 with type 1 diabetes. The rearrangement links TRBV27 to TRBJ2-3; possibly TRBD1 for D (6 bases). CDR3 DNA sequence: TGTGCCAGCAGTTTTTGGGCAGGGGATTCAGATACGCAGTATTTT. It encodes CASSFWAGDSDTQYF.